This TCR beta chain was sequenced during a study of cytomegalovirus exposure and HLA in healthy donors. Overall study results and limits: Certain indistinguishable V segments, among them TRBV6-2 and TRBV6-3, were excluded.

A word on this clone: As yet, its antigen is unknown.

PCR amplification relied on 60 Vbeta primers (plus 13 Jbeta primers). The table came from immunoSEQ multiplex PCR; TCRdb's copy has only in-frame clones and leaves some out. The data hold some 48,000 clones, with 80% observed a single time. The germline V gene encodes CDR1 SGHDN and CDR2 FVKESK. This CDR3 region has 17 residues. Unmatched junction bases numbered 10, after V lost 0 bases and J lost 6 bases. The chain couples TRBV14 to TRBJ2-1; 8 bases fit TRBD2. The source is a young man in good health and CMV-seropositive. The sample was PBMCs. CDR3 sequence (DNA): TGTGCCAGCAGCCAAGATCTAGTAGCGGGGATTCGCAATGAGCAGTTCTTC. It yields the protein CASSQDLVAGIRNEQFF.